Shown below are 26 T cell receptor beta chains from a single sample sequenced in a study of T cell responses to AZD1222 COVID-19 vaccine. The assay was immunoSEQ multiplex PCR, and TCRdb's table has in-frame clones only and misses some. The sample comprises more than 120,000 clones, approximately 86% of which are singletons, and roughly 5.4% rests with the top ten. The starting material was peripheral blood, obtained 28 days after the second dose of the MenACWY control vaccine. All receptors derive from an adult who received the MenACWY meningococcal vaccine as a control.

About this clone: This CDR3 is also generated by other DNA sequences in the sample. The chain combines TRBV5-1 with TRBJ2-2; a possible D gene is TRBD1 (6 bases). The V and J ends lost 3 bases and 4 bases respectively, with 7 bases between them. The CDR3 extends over 13 amino acids. The germline gives CDR1 SGHRS, CDR2 YFSETQ. The CDR3 nucleotides are TGCGCCAGCAGCTCGGACAGCACCGGGGAGCTGTTTTTT. Translation gives CASSSDSTGELFF.

The J gene is TRBJ2-1, the V gene TRBV27; D is ambiguous. Trimming took 2 bases from V and 4 from J, leaving 3 bases between them. This CDR3 comprises 12 residues. Germline CDR1 reads MNHEY; CDR2 reads SMNVEV (reference sequence). This chain's CDR3 is CASSLDYNEQFF. Here the CDR3 DNA reads TGTGCCAGCAGTTTAGATTACAATGAGCAGTTCTTC.

J is TRBJ1-3 and V is TRBV9, with 9 bases matching TRBD1. This CDR3 contains 14 residues. V lost 4 bases to trimming and J lost 8 bases; unmatched junction nucleotides: 7. Germline V gives CDR1 SGDLS, CDR2 YYNGEE. The CDR3 loop is CASSLADRGYTIYF. In DNA, the CDR3 is TGTGCCAGCAGCCTTGCGGACAGGGGATACACCATATATTTT.

V usage is TRBV4-2 and J usage is TRBJ2-7, with D perhaps being TRBD1 or TRBD2 (5 bases each). V was pared by 4 bases and J by 2 bases, with 18 bases between. This CDR3 contains 16 residues. CDR1 is LGHNA, CDR2 YNFKEQ, per germline. CDR3 amino acids: CASSLNPASRAYEQYF. The CDR3 region has the DNA TGTGCCAGCAGCCTCAACCCGGCTAGCAGGGCCTACGAGCAGTACTTC.

This clone occurred many times. Other DNA sequences in this sample translate to the same CDR3. The chain has TRBV7-2 and TRBJ2-3; TRBD2 agrees at 10 bases. Germline CDR1 is SGHTA and CDR2 is FQGNSA. The length of the CDR3 is 14 residues. V lost 6 bases, J lost 1 base, and 1 base stayed unmatched. The CDR3 DNA follows: TGTGCCAGCAGTCTAGCGGGGGGCACAGATACGCAGTATTTT. Protein: CASSLAGGTDTQYF.

This rearrangement joins TRBV30 to TRBJ2-7; 7 bases map to TRBD2. Germline CDR1 GTSNPN, CDR2 SVGIG (reference sequence). With V trimmed by 5 bases and J by 5 bases, 12 bases remained unmatched. CDR3 size: 14 residues. The CDR3 loop reads CAWGKGSGLDEQYF. The DNA for the CDR3 is TGTGCCTGGGGTAAGGGTAGCGGGCTCGACGAGCAGTACTTC.

The chain uses TRBV5-1 and TRBJ2-7, with TRBD2 matching over 12 bases. The length of the CDR3 is 14 residues. V gave up 4 bases and J gave up 6 bases; unmatched junction bases: 5. Germline lookup yields CDR1 SGHRS and CDR2 YFSETQ. CDR3 sequence reads: CASSPTSGSFEQYF. The CDR3 nucleotides read TGCGCCAGCAGCCCGACTAGCGGGAGTTTCGAGCAGTACTTC.

CDR3 bases: TGTGCCAGCAGTTTATGGGGGACAGGGAACTATGGCTACACCTTC. Protein sequence: CASSLWGTGNYGYTF. The gene calls are TRBV28 and TRBJ1-2; TRBD1 matches at 9 bases. V trimming: 0 bases; J trimming: 2 bases; junction bases outside the gene matches: 1. CDR3 size: 15 residues. Germline V gene data show CDR1 as MDHEN and CDR2 as SYDVKM.

The genes are TRBV5-1 and TRBJ1-5; no clear D gene. The CDR3 runs 14 residues. Trimming cost V 3 bases and J 0 bases, with 7 bases left between them. Germline V gene data show CDR1 as SGHRS and CDR2 as YFSETQ. This chain's CDR3 is CASSSDPSNQPQHF. CDR3 sequence (DNA): TGCGCCAGCAGCTCGGACCCTAGCAATCAGCCCCAGCATTTT.

The chain couples TRBV28 to TRBJ1-5; no clear D gene. V was shortened by 7 bases and J by 5 bases, with 9 bases between the two germline ends. The CDR3 contains 12 residues. CDR1 is MDHEN, CDR2 SYDVKM, per germline. CDR3 region: CASTYPDQPQHF. CDR3 coding DNA: TGTGCCAGCACCTACCCGGATCAGCCCCAGCATTTT.

The CDR3 sequence: CASSSPGTGARLGNQPQHF. As DNA, the CDR3 is TGTGCCAGTAGTTCCCCCGGGACAGGGGCCCGCCTGGGCAATCAGCCCCAGCATTTT. The chain is built from TRBV19 and TRBJ1-5, with 10 bases aligning to TRBD1. Germline CDR1 reads LNHDA; CDR2 reads SQIVND (reference sequence). V lost 5 bases to trimming and J lost 2 bases; unmatched junction nucleotides: 15. The CDR3 has 19 residues.

This chain connects TRBV6-2 or TRBV6-3 to TRBJ2-3; D gene unclear. This CDR3 contains 13 residues. V shed 5 bases and J shed 2 bases, with 8 bases lying between them. Looked up from germline, CDR1 is MNHEY and CDR2 is SVGEGT. The CDR3 bases are TGTGCCAGCAGTGGGGAAATCACAGATACGCAGTATTTT. It encodes CASSGEITDTQYF.

The J gene is TRBJ1-6, the V gene TRBV4-3; TRBD1 agrees at 8 bases. There are 21 residues in the CDR3. Looked up from germline, CDR1 is LGHNA and CDR2 is YSLEER. The V gene end was trimmed by 0 bases and the J gene end by 0 bases; junction bases not matched to a gene: 13. The CDR3 loop reads CASSQELVTGALSSYNSPLHF. As DNA, the CDR3 is TGCGCCAGCAGCCAAGAACTGGTGACAGGGGCCCTGAGCTCCTATAATTCACCCCTCCACTTT.

The rearrangement uses TRBV5-5 and TRBJ1-2, with D unresolved. The CDR3 is 15 amino acids. The V gene's germline CDR1 is SGHKS and CDR2 YYEKEE (reference sequence). V lost 0 bases, J lost 0 bases, and 9 bases lay in between. Written as DNA, the CDR3 is TGTGCCAGCAGCTTGGGGCCAGCCTCTAACTATGGCTACACCTTC. As protein: CASSLGPASNYGYTF.

The chain uses TRBV7-2 and TRBJ1-6, with TRBD1 matching over 7 bases. V lost 5 bases, J lost 3 bases, and 1 base stayed unmatched. Germline V gene sequence: CDR1 SGHTA, CDR2 FQGNSA. This CDR3 comprises 14 residues. The CDR3 coding sequence is TGTGCCAGCAGCGACAGGGTCTATAATTCACCCCTCCACTTT. It is translated as CASSDRVYNSPLHF.

The V call is TRBV7-2, the J call TRBJ1-5, with TRBD1 identical over 7 bases. CDR3 length equals 13 residues. V trimming: 4 bases; J trimming: 6 bases; junction bases outside the gene matches: 3. In germline, CDR1 is SGHTA, CDR2 FQGNSA. The CDR3 reads CASSSRGSQPQHF. As DNA, the CDR3 is TGTGCCAGCAGCTCCAGGGGGAGTCAGCCCCAGCATTTT.

The chain joins TRBV6-6 to TRBJ1-2, with D perhaps TRBD1 (5 bases). V lost 2 bases, J lost 2 bases, and 12 bases lay in between. Germline V lookup: CDR1 MNHNY, CDR2 SVGAGI (reference sequence). This CDR3 region has 15 residues. The CDR3, as DNA: TGTGCCAGCAGTTACGGGGCACCGATAAACTATGGCTACACCTTC. Translation: CASSYGAPINYGYTF.

This clone was recorded a few times. The J gene is TRBJ1-1, the V gene TRBV7-9; D gene unclear. The germline V gene encodes CDR1 SEHNR and CDR2 FQNEAQ (reference sequence). The V end was cut by 4 bases, the J end by 5 bases, with 8 bases between. CDR3 length equals 12 residues. The CDR3 spells CASSWAGTEAFF. The CDR3 nucleotides are TGTGCCAGCAGCTGGGCGGGAACTGAAGCTTTCTTT.

V and J are TRBV19 and TRBJ1-1; tentatively, D is TRBD1 (6 bases). Germline CDR1 and CDR2: LNHDA and SQIVND (reference sequence). The CDR3 has 13 amino acids. V dropped 3 bases and J dropped 5 bases, with 10 bases sitting between them. CDR3 loop: CASSMAGVTEAFF. In DNA form, the CDR3 reads TGTGCCAGTAGTATGGCAGGGGTTACTGAAGCTTTCTTT.

The CDR3 sequence: CASSQSQGQSYEQYF. DNA for the CDR3: TGCGCCAGCAGTCAATCGCAGGGACAGTCTTACGAGCAGTACTTC. The chain joins TRBV23-1 to TRBJ2-7; TRBD1 matches at 7 bases. TRBV23-1 is an ORF, and what it does is uncertain. Germline trimming cut 0 bases from V and 4 bases from J; bases unmatched to any gene: 6. The CDR3 runs 15 residues.

The sample holds one count of this clone. V and J are TRBV6-2 or TRBV6-3 and TRBJ1-2; possibly TRBD1 for D (5 bases). V gave up 0 bases and J gave up 6 bases, with 11 bases separating them. The germline V gene encodes CDR1 MNHEY and CDR2 SVGEGT. The CDR3 totals 14 residues. CDR3 bases: TGTGCCAGCAGTTACTCGACGACAGCGGATGGCTACACCTTC. Its protein product is CASSYSTTADGYTF.

The chain joins TRBV11-2 to TRBJ1-1, with D hard to call. V was shortened by 3 bases and J by 1 base, with 9 bases between the two germline ends. CDR3 size: 14 residues. Germline V gives CDR1 SGHAT, CDR2 FQNNGV. The CDR3 is CASSFRQANTEAFF. The CDR3 DNA reads TGTGCCAGCAGCTTCAGGCAGGCGAACACTGAAGCTTTCTTT.

The J gene is TRBJ1-5, the V gene TRBV10-3, with a tentative D call TRBD1 (5 bases). Germline lookup yields CDR1 ENHRY and CDR2 SYGVKD. This CDR3 has 14 residues. Trimming pared 4 bases from V and 5 bases from J, leaving 12 bases between. CDR3 DNA sequence: TGTGCCATCAGTGCCGGGGGAGGGCATCAGCCCCAGCATTTT. It encodes CAISAGGGHQPQHF.

The CDR3 DNA reads as TGTGCCAGCAGTTATAAACTAGCGGATCAAGAGCAGTACTTC. It specifies CASSYKLADQEQYF. This rearrangement joins TRBV6-2 or TRBV6-3 to TRBJ2-7, with TRBD2 identical over 8 bases. Per the germline V gene, CDR1 is MNHEY and CDR2 is SVGEGT. CDR3 length: 14 residues. V lost 3 bases to trimming and J lost 7 bases; unmatched junction nucleotides: 8.

The chain uses TRBV21-1 and TRBJ1-2; the table calls TRBD1, which could not be checked here. TRBV21-1 is labeled a pseudogene. The CDR3 runs 19 residues. CDR3 DNA: TGTGCCAGCAGCAGACAAGACAGGGCTCATAATCCCTTCATCGATGGCTACACCTTC. Translating gives CASSRQDRAHNPFIDGYTF.

The V call is TRBV6-2 or TRBV6-3, the J call TRBJ1-5; D is ambiguous. The germline CDR1 and CDR2 sequences are MNHEY and SVGEGT. The length of the CDR3 is 12 residues. Trimming left V 5 bases short and J 4 bases short, with 6 bases between. CDR3 DNA: TGTGCCAGCAGTAACCAGAATCAGCCCCAGCATTTT. It codes for CASSNQNQPQHF.